This T cell receptor beta chain was recovered during a study of T cells in Graves' hyperthyroidism and ophthalmopathy (dated by TCRdb to the late 2010s). Concerning the study at large: Peripheral blood was sampled at the time of initial diagnosis, prior to any treatment. The study also compared thyroid tissue and blood T-cell repertoires from about six Graves' hyperthyroidism patients. To identify distinguishing TCR V-J signatures, a discovery cohort of 100 patients was used, comprising 40 to 45 with Graves' ophthalmopathy and 57 with stable Graves' hyperthyroidism. Prospective prediction of ophthalmopathy was tested in an independent validation cohort of 18 to 20 hyperthyroidism patients and some 17 patients who later progressed to ophthalmopathy. The paper reports TCR Vbeta CDR3 sequencing of some 140 peripheral blood samples: 43 ophthalmopathy, some 80 hyperthyroidism and around 17 progressor patients. After sampling, hyperthyroidism patients received methimazole starting at 30 mg daily, and ophthalmopathy patients received high-dose intravenous methylprednisolone. For training and testing, the approximately 97 patients in the discovery cohort were randomly divided in a 7:3 ratio.

TCR beta CDR3 regions were amplified from RNA transcripts. The TCR CDR3 was subjected to a first round of RT-PCR using the HTBI primer set and the Qiagen OneStep RT-PCR kit. The libraries were constructed in a second round of multiplex PCR and then size-selected and purified. Paired-end sequencing of the libraries was performed with 100 bp reads on an Illumina HiSeq2000. As for how the authors treated the data: SOAPnuke was used to process the raw data, removing reads that contained adapters or uncalled bases, had a mean Phred below 15, or lacked an exact match to the constant primer or identifier. COPE v1.2.5 was used to merge the high-quality paired reads, and each unique nucleotide sequence was defined as a clonotype. MiTCR v1.1 was used to align the clonotypes against IMGT TRBV, TRBD and TRBJ reference segments. The analysis was restricted to V-J combinations with a frequency above 0.0001, which together covered just over 99% of the repertoires. A TCS score was defined as the ratio of F50 (clonal expansion) to E x V (chaos), with BLOSUM62-based TCRdist applied between CDR3 peptides within each V-J. Welch's t-statistics and random forest reduced some 510 V-J features to about 13, which were used in a naive Bayes classifier (R e1071). Starting from the raw public reads, TCRdb applied fastp trimming at Q25, assembled clones with MiXCR and retained in-frame beta chains. Under each unique CDR3 protein, matching rows form one entry showing the most common genes and DNA. TCRdb's processing, not the authors', yielded these V and J calls. Here the sample has approximately 690,000 distinct CDR3 sequences; 20% to 25% occur a single time. More than 30% of the sample comes from the top ten.

Here is what the overall study found, with its caveats: No statistical method was used to fix the sample size in advance, and group allocation was not hidden from the investigators. Ophthalmopathy was separated from stable hyperthyroidism by a 13 V-J signature model, with 87.88% sensitivity and just over 81% specificity obtained in cross-validation and 80%/75% obtained in testing. Most expanded thyroid clonotypes (frequency above 0.001) were also found in blood, which suggests that blood repertoires may mirror thyroid immune responses. In validation, progression to ophthalmopathy was predicted by the model with around 70% sensitivity and about 72% specificity, a median of about 6 months before onset.

According to the germline V gene (reference sequence), CDR1 reads LNHDA and CDR2 reads SQIVND. Relative to germline, V is 2 bases shorter and J is 0 bases shorter, with 9 bases between their ends. Including the terminal cysteine and phenylalanine, the CDR3 comprises 15 residues. Only the CDR3 region is kept as DNA, spanning 45 bases read in frame from base 1. In the ophthalmopathy patients, disease was moderately to severely active, with a Clinical Activity Score of 3 or more, a NOSPECS grade of 4 or more, and a duration of less than 3 months. Any patient with an uncontrolled infection, another autoimmune disease, pregnancy or lactation was excluded. Diagnoses relied on clinical symptoms, serum thyroxine and TRAb, thyroid ultrasound and orbital computed tomography. Ficoll-Paque density gradient centrifugation was used to isolate PBMCs from about 9 ml of fresh peripheral blood. Trizol reagent was used to extract total RNA, and RNA quality was then checked on an Agilent 2100 Bioanalyzer.

For this clonotype: The clone's antigen remains unknown. Nothing much larger sits one base from this clone, and base qualities are not available.

Sequencing was performed on blood. The source of this sequence is a man aged 30 to 39 with Graves' ophthalmopathy. The V gene is TRBV19 and the J gene is TRBJ2-3, with the D gene possibly TRBD1 or TRBD2, each one fitting 6 bases. The sequence in DNA is TGTGCCAGTAGTATATGGGGGGCCAGCACAGATACGCAGTATTTT. Its protein product is CASSIWGASTDTQYF.